Listed here are 23 T cell receptor beta chains from one sample, sequenced in a study of monozygotic twins with inflammatory bowel disease. From its re-call of the 5' RACE reads, TCRdb lists each CDR3 protein once, without DNA. This specimen shows about 210,000 distinct CDR3 sequences; the ten leading clones hold roughly 1.7%. Specimen: blood. The origin of the receptors is a human donor with ulcerative colitis or Crohn's disease, or a healthy co-twin of an affected twin (not recorded which).

The chain links TRBV11-3 to TRBJ2-7; TCRdb names TRBD1, which stays unverified in the absence of DNA. The CDR3 spans 15 residues. Germline values: CDR1 SGHNT, CDR2 YENEEA. The CDR3 sequence is CASSPGHRPFHEQYF.

The chain employs TRBV6-2 or TRBV6-3 and TRBJ1-1. CDR3 length: 12 residues. Germline CDR1 reads MNHEY; CDR2 reads SVGEGT. The CDR3 protein is CASSYSNSPAFF.

The chain recombines TRBV6-1 with TRBJ2-3; TCRdb reports TRBD1, a call that lacks DNA to check it against. This CDR3 is 18 amino acids long. Germline CDR1 MNHNS, CDR2 SASEGT. CDR3 region: CASSPTMTATQGTDTQYF.

The chain carries TRBV6-5 and TRBJ1-5; as DNA is missing, the TRBD1 call by TCRdb cannot be tested. CDR1 is MNHEY, CDR2 SVGAGI, per germline. The CDR3 runs to 16 residues. The CDR3 sequence is CASSYNAGQPNQPQHF.

This sequence joins TRBV3-1 and TRBJ2-3. This CDR3 spans 13 amino acids. Germline V gene lookup returns CDR1 LGHDT and CDR2 YNNKEL (reference sequence). The CDR3: CASSQTSTDTQYF.

The V and J genes are TRBV20-1 and TRBJ2-3; TCRdb reports TRBD1, a call that lacks DNA to check it against. Germline V lookup: CDR1 DFQATT, CDR2 SNEGSKA (reference sequence). The CDR3 is 12 amino acids. The CDR3 here is CSARRDTDTQYF.

J is TRBJ1-5 and V is TRBV9. CDR3 length equals 13 residues. Per the germline V gene, CDR1 is SGDLS and CDR2 is YYNGEE. The CDR3 sequence: CASSVEGGWPQHF.

The V gene is TRBV28, the J gene TRBJ2-5; TCRdb returns TRBD1, unconfirmable since there is no DNA. This CDR3 is 13 amino acids long. Germline assignment: CDR1 MDHEN and CDR2 SYDVKM. This CDR3 is CASSHPGEETQYF.

V is TRBV5-1 and J is TRBJ2-1. This CDR3 region has 13 residues. Germline V gene sequence: CDR1 SGHRS, CDR2 YFSETQ. The chain's CDR3 is CASSSDTYNEQFF.

The rearrangement uses TRBV11-2 and TRBJ2-1; the D call from TCRdb, TRBD1, cannot be confirmed without DNA. The CDR3 is made up of 18 amino acids. Germline loops: CDR1 SGHAT, CDR2 FQNNGV. The CDR3 here is CASSFPRVRDSRDNEQFF.

The CDR3 region is CASSTGTGKPEQYF. The chain recombines TRBV6-1 with TRBJ2-7; the TCRdb D gene call, TRBD1, has no DNA to confirm it. The germline V gene encodes CDR1 MNHNS and CDR2 SASEGT. CDR3 size: 14 residues.

CDR3 amino acids: CASRQQRSAFF. This chain joins TRBV12-3 or TRBV12-4 and TRBJ1-1. This CDR3 spans 11 amino acids.

The rearrangement links TRBV29-1 to TRBJ1-1. The CDR3 spans 12 residues. Germline V gene sequence: CDR1 SQVTM, CDR2 ANQGSEA. The CDR3 loop reads CSVELWSVEAFF.

The V call is TRBV5-1, the J call TRBJ2-1; TCRdb gives TRBD2 as the D gene, but with no DNA this cannot be confirmed. CDR1 SGHRS and CDR2 YFSETQ come from the germline V gene. The CDR3 extends over 17 amino acids. CDR3 sequence reads: CASSSGASGGGYNEQFF.

This chain's CDR3 is CSVAWGTTDTQYF. The J gene is TRBJ2-3, the V gene TRBV29-1; TCRdb's assignment of TRBD1 cannot be checked, as there is no DNA. Germline CDR1 is SQVTM and CDR2 is ANQGSEA. This CDR3 has 13 amino acids.

The chain uses TRBV2 and TRBJ2-7; without DNA, the TCRdb call of TRBD2 cannot be checked. The CDR3 runs 14 residues. In germline, CDR1 is SNHLY, CDR2 FYNNEI. The CDR3 sequence: CASSREGPSYEQYF. Full variable domain (remainder filled in from reference TRBV2 and TRBJ2-7): EPEVTQTPSHQVTQMGQEVILRCVPISNHLYFYWYRQILGQKVEFLVSFYNNEISEKSEIFDDQFSVERPDGSNFTLKIRSTKLEDSAMYFCASSREGPSYEQYFGPGTRLTVT.

V and J are TRBV5-1 and TRBJ1-1; TCRdb proposes TRBD1, but this gene call is untestable without DNA. The CDR3 totals 16 residues. Germline assignment: CDR1 SGHRS and CDR2 YFSETQ. Here the CDR3 reads CASSFADRGLNTEAFF.

CDR3 sequence reads: CASSLRPSGGYNEQFF. The chain is built from TRBV7-6 and TRBJ2-1; TCRdb returns TRBD2, unconfirmable since there is no DNA. Germline CDR1 and CDR2: SGHVS and FNYEAQ. CDR3 size: 16 residues.

The chain links TRBV7-2 to TRBJ1-1; there is no DNA to check the TCRdb D call of TRBD1. CDR3 length: 13 residues. Germline V gene lookup returns CDR1 SGHTA and CDR2 FQGNSA. CDR3 amino acids: CASSSDRGLEAFF.

The chain links TRBV5-1 to TRBJ1-1. This CDR3 spans 15 amino acids. Germline values: CDR1 SGHRS, CDR2 YFSETQ. The CDR3 loop is CASSLIGQMNTEAFF.

The CDR3 here is CASSLDSGQGFPGELFF. The J gene is TRBJ2-2, the V gene TRBV11-2; TCRdb picks TRBD1, but there is no DNA to check that call. CDR1 SGHAT and CDR2 FQNNGV come from the germline V gene. There are 17 residues in the CDR3. Full variable domain (missing parts from reference TRBV11-2 and TRBJ2-2): EAGVAQSPRYKIIEKRQSVAFWCNPISGHATLYWYQQILGQGPKLLIQFQNNGVVDDSQLPKDRFSAERLKGVDSTLKIQPAKLEDSAVYLCASSLDSGQGFPGELFFGEGSRLTVL.

The chain employs TRBV6-2 or TRBV6-3 and TRBJ1-1. The CDR3 is 13 residues long. Germline V gives CDR1 MNHEY, CDR2 SVGEGT. This CDR3 reads CASSYELRTQAFF.

This chain joins TRBV15 and TRBJ1-5. CDR1 and CDR2 (germline): LNHNV, YYDKDF (reference sequence). CDR3 length: 15 amino acids. The CDR3 region is CATSREVEPVRPQHF. Variable domain in full (rest from reference TRBV15 and TRBJ1-5): DAMVIQNPRYQVTQFGKPVTLSCSQTLNHNVMYWYQQKSSQAPKLLFHYYDKDFNNEADTPDNFQSRRPNTSFCFLDIRSPGLGDTAMYLCATSREVEPVRPQHFGDGTRLSIL.